This T cell receptor beta chain was retrieved from a study of cytomegalovirus exposure and HLA in healthy donors. This PCR relied on a set of 60 Vbeta primers and 13 Jbeta primers. The repertoire was sequenced with immunoSEQ multiplex PCR; TCRdb's copy has only in-frame clones and lacks some. The table records fewer than 250,000 clones, more than 75% of them present only once. This clone was observed once. The CDR3 spans 17 residues. Trimming pared 7 bases from V and 0 bases from J, leaving 19 bases between. Per the germline V gene, CDR1 is LNHDA and CDR2 is SQIVND (reference sequence). This clonotype was obtained from a human donor in good health. The genes are TRBV19 and TRBJ1-3; D not resolved. The sample comprised PBMCs. The CDR3 bases are TGTGCCAGTAAGGATCGGGGATCGGCCACCTCTGGAAACACCATATATTTT. It yields the protein CASKDRGSATSGNTIYF.